Below, 12 T cell receptor beta chains from the same sample are listed, as sequenced in a study of shared clonotypes between healthy human individuals. The data were produced by immunoSEQ multiplex PCR, yet TCRdb's version contains in-frame clones alone and is incomplete. The data show about 380,000 clones, just over 95% seen once. The sample comprised memory CD8+ T cells sorted from blood. Subset denoted: CD45RO+ cells pooled with CCR7-negative TemRA cells. The receptor source for this set is a man aged 25-45 years in good health.

The chain uses TRBV5-1 and TRBJ2-6, with D perhaps being TRBD1 or TRBD2 (5 bases each). This CDR3 has 16 residues. V was cut by 4 bases and J by 0 bases, with 11 bases left in between. The germline gives CDR1 SGHRS, CDR2 YFSETQ. Here the CDR3 reads CASSARGDSGANVLTF. The CDR3 DNA reads TGCGCCAGCAGCGCTAGAGGGGACTCTGGGGCCAACGTCCTGACTTTC.

In DNA form, the CDR3 reads TGTGCCAGCAGTTTAGGCGGCAGGGCGGAGACCCAGTACTTC. This sequence encodes CASSLGGRAETQYF. The rearrangement uses TRBV27 and TRBJ2-5; D is possibly TRBD1 (5 bases). CDR1 and CDR2 (germline): MNHEY, SMNVEV (reference sequence). The V end was cut by 2 bases, the J end by 5 bases, with 12 bases between. The CDR3 loop spans 14 amino acids.

The chain recombines TRBV5-3 with TRBJ1-3; 10 bases are a match to TRBD1. TRBV5-3 is an ORF; its function is uncertain. Trimming at V came to 0 bases and at J to 4 bases, leaving 13 bases not matched to a gene. This CDR3 region has 19 residues. The CDR3 DNA follows: TGTGCCAGAAGCTTGGCCCCCCTCTTGACAGGGGGCGTCGGAAACACCATATATTTT. The encoded protein is CARSLAPLLTGGVGNTIYF.

The CDR3 nucleotides are TGTGCCAGTAGTGTCCTCCGGGCCAGCACAGATACGCAGTATTTT. Amino acids: CASSVLRASTDTQYF. This chain uses TRBV19 with TRBJ2-3; D not resolved. There are 15 residues in the CDR3. Germline V gives CDR1 LNHDA, CDR2 SQIVND (reference sequence). Trimming left V 5 bases short and J 0 bases short, with 12 bases between.

The gene calls are TRBV5-6 and TRBJ2-7, with 8 positions matching TRBD2. The CDR3 extends over 17 amino acids. Germline V lookup: CDR1 SGHDT, CDR2 YYEEEE. V trimming: 0 bases; J trimming: 1 base; junction bases outside the gene matches: 9. The CDR3 here is CASSLAILTSGSYEQYF. The CDR3 coding sequence is TGTGCCAGCAGCTTGGCCATATTAACTAGCGGATCCTACGAGCAGTACTTC.

V usage is TRBV29-1 and J usage is TRBJ2-7, with TRBD1 matching over 7 bases. V was clipped by 1 base and J by 3 bases; unmatched bases: 6. This CDR3 is built from 14 residues. Germline V gene data show CDR1 as SQVTM and CDR2 as ANQGSEA. In DNA form, the CDR3 reads TGCAGCGTTGAAGGAACAGGGGTGGACTACGAGCAGTACTTC. Its protein is CSVEGTGVDYEQYF.

V usage is TRBV7-9 and J usage is TRBJ2-2; 8 positions match TRBD1. Per germline, CDR1 SEHNR and CDR2 FQNEAQ (reference sequence). The CDR3 runs to 15 residues. The J segment lost 1 base and the V segment lost 8 bases, leaving 6 bases of the junction unmatched. The CDR3 loop is CASPTGQGNTGELFF. DNA of the CDR3: TGTGCCAGCCCGACCGGACAGGGGAACACCGGGGAGCTGTTTTTT.

The V and J genes are TRBV18 and TRBJ2-1; D gene unclear. The V end lost 6 bases, the J end lost 9 bases, and 21 bases lay between the germline ends. The CDR3 has 15 residues. Germline CDR1 KGHSH, CDR2 LQKENI. CDR3 nucleotides: TGTGCCAGCTCGGCCGCGCCGCGACCCCCTACTGAGCAGTTCTTC. As protein: CASSAAPRPPTEQFF.

The rearrangement uses TRBV11-2 and TRBJ1-4; tentatively, D is TRBD1 (6 bases). V shed 4 bases and J shed 0 bases, with 6 bases lying between them. The V gene's germline CDR1 is SGHAT and CDR2 FQNNGV. CDR3 length: 14 residues. CDR3 sequence: CASSYRATNEKLFF. For the CDR3, the DNA is TGTGCCAGCAGCTACAGGGCAACTAATGAAAAACTGTTTTTT. The full variable domain, in which reference TRBV11-2 and TRBJ1-4 provide the parts outside the CDR3, is EAGVAQSPRYKIIEKRQSVAFWCNPISGHATLYWYQQILGQGPKLLIQFQNNGVVDDSQLPKDRFSAERLKGVDSTLKIQPAKLEDSAVYLCASSYRATNEKLFFGSGTQLSVL.

The chain carries TRBV6-1 and TRBJ2-5; TRBD1 aligns across 8 bases. The junction had 11 bases not matched to a gene; V was cut back by 3 bases and J by 5 bases. CDR1 MNHNS and CDR2 SASEGT come from the germline V gene. This CDR3 has 16 residues. The CDR3 loop reads CASSDQGAPSGETQYF. The CDR3 nucleotides are TGTGCCAGCAGTGATCAGGGGGCTCCATCCGGGGAGACCCAGTACTTC.

Written as DNA, the CDR3 is TGCAGCACGCACCAGGAAGTGACTAGCGGGAGGCCATACACAGATACGCAGTATTTT. The encoded protein is CSTHQEVTSGRPYTDTQYF. The J gene is TRBJ2-3, the V gene TRBV29-1; 13 bases are a match to TRBD2. With V trimmed by 8 bases and J by 2 bases, 19 bases remained unmatched. This CDR3 contains 19 residues. Germline-derived CDR1 and CDR2 are SQVTM and ANQGSEA.

The V and J genes are TRBV6-4 and TRBJ2-2; perhaps TRBD2 as D (6 bases). Trimming removed 5 bases from V and 3 bases from J, with 13 bases in between. The CDR3 contains 15 residues. The germline V gene encodes CDR1 MRHNA and CDR2 SNTAGT. The CDR3 protein is CASSPSREYTGELFF. For the CDR3, the DNA is TGTGCCAGCAGTCCCTCCCGGGAGTACACCGGGGAGCTGTTTTTT.